The rows below give T cell receptor beta chains drawn from one sample of a study of beta chain features in type 1 diabetes. Profiled with immunoSEQ multiplex PCR; TCRdb holds only in-frame clones, not every one. The data show approximately 140,000 clones, about 10% seen once. Sample: central memory CD4+ T cells from blood. These receptors were obtained from a man aged 30 to 45 with type 1 diabetes. CDR3s include the opening cysteine and the closing phenylalanine or tryptophan. A D gene is named only where the DNA matches it firmly.

d_call	v_call	cdr3_length	cdr3_aa
-	TRBV2	14	CASRDGGSGHEQYF
TRBD2	TRBV4-2	17	CASSQEPSGGNTGELFF
TRBD1	TRBV2	14	CASNEGTANSPLHF
-	TRBV2	14	CASSENRMNTEAFF
TRBD2	TRBV5-1	17	CASTAFVSGGAGNEQFF
TRBD2	TRBV7-9	16	CASSAGGGNLQETQYF
TRBD2	TRBV5-4	15	CASSFGTSGTDTQYF
TRBD2	TRBV5-1	16	CASSPGRPAGGETQYF
-	TRBV29-1	12	CSVAGEPSEQYF
-	TRBV7-9	15	CASSSHAGIQETQYF
-	TRBV11-2	14	CASSQHARFHEQFF
-	TRBV28	13	CASTRGVGETQYF
TRBD2	TRBV2	15	CASSEARGAGNIQYF
TRBD2	TRBV6-6	14	CASSVGLAGVWQFF
-	TRBV6-1	13	CASRTQGNTEAFF